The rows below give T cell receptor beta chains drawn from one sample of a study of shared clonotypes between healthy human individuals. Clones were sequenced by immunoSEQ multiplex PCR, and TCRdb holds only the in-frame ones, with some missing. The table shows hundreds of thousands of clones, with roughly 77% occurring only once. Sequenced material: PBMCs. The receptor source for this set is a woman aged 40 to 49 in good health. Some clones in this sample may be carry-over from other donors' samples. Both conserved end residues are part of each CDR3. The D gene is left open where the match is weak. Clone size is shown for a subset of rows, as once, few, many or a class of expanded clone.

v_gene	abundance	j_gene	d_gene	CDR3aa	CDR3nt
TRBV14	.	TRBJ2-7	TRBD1	CASSPDRPYEQYF	TGTGCCAGCAGTCCGGACAGGCCCTACGAGCAGTACTTC
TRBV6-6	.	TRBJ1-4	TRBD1	CASRDTRGRLEKLFF	TGTGCCAGCAGAGATACCAGGGGGCGTTTGGAAAAACTGTTTTTT
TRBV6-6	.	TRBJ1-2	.	CASSPDYGYTF	TGTGCCAGCAGCCCCGACTATGGCTACACCTTC
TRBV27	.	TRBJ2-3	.	CASRRDLGYPFDTQYF	TGTGCCAGCCGCCGGGACTTAGGGTATCCATTCGATACGCAGTATTTT
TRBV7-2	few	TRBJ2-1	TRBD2	CASSLLAGTTYNEQFF	TGTGCCAGCAGCTTACTAGCGGGAACGACCTACAATGAGCAGTTCTTC
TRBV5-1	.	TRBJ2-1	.	CASSLGAGTYNEQFF	TGCGCCAGCAGCTTGGGGGCAGGTACCTACAATGAGCAGTTCTTC
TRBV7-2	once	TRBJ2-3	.	CASSQWGEFSTDTQYF	TGTGCCAGCAGCCAATGGGGGGAATTTAGCACAGATACGCAGTATTTT
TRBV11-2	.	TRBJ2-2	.	CASSPTAGAFKPGELFF	TGTGCCAGCAGCCCCACCGCAGGGGCTTTTAAACCCGGGGAGCTGTTTTTT
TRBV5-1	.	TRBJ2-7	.	CASSFEWGGEQYF	TGCGCCAGCAGCTTCGAATGGGGTGGCGAGCAGTACTTC
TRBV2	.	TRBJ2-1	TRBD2	CASRGTSGRMPYNEQFF	TGTGCCAGCAGGGGGACTAGCGGGAGGATGCCCTACAATGAGCAGTTCTTC
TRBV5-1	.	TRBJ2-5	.	CASRVGSGETQYF	TGCGCCAGCAGGGTTGGTTCTGGAGAGACCCAGTACTTC
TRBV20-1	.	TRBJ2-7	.	CSAGTPYEQYF	TGCAGTGCCGGGACACCCTACGAGCAGTACTTC
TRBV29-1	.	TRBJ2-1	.	CSVERREGDEQFF	TGCAGCGTTGAAAGGAGGGAGGGGGATGAGCAGTTCTTC
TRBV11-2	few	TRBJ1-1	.	CASSLVAAEAFF	TGTGCCAGCAGCTTAGTAGCGGCTGAAGCTTTCTTT
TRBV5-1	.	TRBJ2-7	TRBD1	CASMRGDRADEQYF	TGCGCCAGCATGAGGGGGGACAGGGCTGACGAGCAGTACTTC
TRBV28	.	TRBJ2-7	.	CASSLGGDRYSYEQYF	TGTGCCAGCAGTTTGGGAGGGGACAGGTACTCCTACGAGCAGTACTTC
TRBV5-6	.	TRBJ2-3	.	CASSLAPGVNTDTQYF	TGTGCCAGCAGCTTGGCTCCGGGAGTTAACACAGATACGCAGTATTTT
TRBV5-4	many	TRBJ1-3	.	CASSLDSGSGNTIYF	TGTGCCAGCAGCTTGGATTCAGGGTCTGGAAACACCATATATTTT
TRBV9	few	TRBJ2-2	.	CASSVGSRNTGELFF	TGTGCCAGCAGCGTAGGTAGCAGGAACACCGGGGAGCTGTTTTTT
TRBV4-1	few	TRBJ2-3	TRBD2	CASSQGGIRRERSDTQYF	TGCGCCAGCAGCCAAGGGGGGATTAGGCGGGAGAGGTCAGATACGCAGTATTTT
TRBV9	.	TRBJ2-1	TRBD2	CASSFSGGAYNEQFF	TGTGCCAGCAGCTTCAGCGGGGGAGCCTACAATGAGCAGTTCTTC
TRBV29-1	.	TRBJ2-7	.	CSVEEETYEQYF	TGCAGCGTTGAAGAAGAGACCTACGAGCAGTACTTC
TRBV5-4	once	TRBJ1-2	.	CASSFSGGRNGYTF	TGTGCCAGCAGCTTCAGTGGTGGGAGGAATGGCTACACCTTC
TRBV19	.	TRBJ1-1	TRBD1	CASSTGGQGGDTEAFF	TGTGCCAGTAGTACCGGAGGACAGGGGGGCGACACTGAAGCTTTCTTT
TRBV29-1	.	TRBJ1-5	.	CSVGGGNQPQHF	TGCAGCGTTGGTGGGGGAAATCAGCCCCAGCATTTT
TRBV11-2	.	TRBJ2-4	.	CASSPYSGLLMNIQYF	TGTGCCAGCAGCCCCTACTCGGGACTCCTTATGAACATTCAGTACTTC
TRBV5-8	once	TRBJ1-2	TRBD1	CASSRDSLFGYTF	TGTGCCAGCTCCCGGGACAGCTTATTTGGCTACACCTTC
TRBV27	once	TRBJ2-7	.	CASSLGPRNYEQYF	TGTGCCAGCAGTTTAGGGCCGAGAAACTACGAGCAGTACTTC
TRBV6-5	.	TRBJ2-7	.	CASGGRGTSTYEQYF	TGTGCCAGCGGGGGAAGGGGGACTTCTACCTACGAGCAGTACTTC
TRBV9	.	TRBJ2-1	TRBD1	CASSVGTGTDYNEQFF	TGTGCCAGCAGCGTAGGGACCGGGACAGATTACAATGAGCAGTTCTTC
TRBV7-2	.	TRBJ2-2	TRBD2	CASSPRRGLAYTGELFF	TGTGCCAGCAGCCCCCGGCGGGGACTAGCGTACACCGGGGAGCTGTTTTTT
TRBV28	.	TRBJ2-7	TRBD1	CASSLWGQGAVEQYF	TGTGCCAGCAGTTTATGGGGACAGGGGGCAGTCGAGCAGTACTTC
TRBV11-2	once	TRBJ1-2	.	CASSLGRNYGYTF	TGTGCCAGCAGCTTAGGTAGAAACTATGGCTACACCTTC
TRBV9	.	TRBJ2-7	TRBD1	CASSDRTGDEQYF	TGTGCCAGCAGCGACAGGACAGGGGACGAGCAGTACTTC
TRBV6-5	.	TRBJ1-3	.	CASSDRSSGNTIYF	TGTGCCAGCAGTGACAGGAGCTCTGGAAACACCATATATTTT
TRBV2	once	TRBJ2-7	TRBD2	CASSLTSGSSYEQYF	TGTGCCAGCTCACTCACTAGCGGAAGCTCCTACGAGCAGTACTTC
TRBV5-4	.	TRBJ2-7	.	CASSYGQLGEQYF	TGTGCCAGCAGCTACGGACAGCTGGGGGAGCAGTACTTC
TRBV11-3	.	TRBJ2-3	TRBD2	CASSATSGHSTDTQYF	TGTGCCAGCAGCGCCACTAGCGGGCATAGCACAGATACGCAGTATTTT
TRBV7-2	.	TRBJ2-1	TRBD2	CASSSGLAMGEQFF	TGTGCCAGCAGCTCCGGACTAGCGATGGGTGAGCAGTTCTTC
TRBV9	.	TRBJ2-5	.	CASSPRRLAGQETQYF	TGTGCCAGCAGCCCCCGAAGGCTAGCAGGCCAAGAGACCCAGTACTTC
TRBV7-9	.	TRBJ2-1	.	CASSSRLKPYNEQFF	TGTGCCAGCAGCTCTCGACTAAAACCTTACAATGAGCAGTTCTTC
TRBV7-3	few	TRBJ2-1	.	CASTVGSSNEQFF	TGTGCCAGCACAGTTGGTTCCTCAAATGAGCAGTTCTTC
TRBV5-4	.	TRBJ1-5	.	CASSLDSQPQHF	TGTGCCAGCAGCTTGGACAGTCAGCCCCAGCATTTT
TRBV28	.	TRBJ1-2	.	CASSESMGGNYGYTF	TGTGCCAGCAGCGAGAGCATGGGGGGCAACTATGGCTACACCTTC